The TCR beta chain described here comes from a study of CD8 T cells in ankylosing spondylitis. Study-level findings and limits: Reported data indicate significant enrichment of disease-linked clones within matched ankylosing spondylitis synovial fluid. Several highly homologous variants made up a TCR beta motif, and this motif appeared characteristic of ankylosing spondylitis blood.

TCR beta libraries were made by quantitative 5'-RACE with molecular barcodes. TCRdb redid the calling of the 5' RACE reads with MiXCR, one entry per CDR3 protein. The sample gives about 130,000 distinct CDR3 sequences, just under 7.5% of which show up once; over 10% is in the top ten. This clonotype showed up many times. Its target is not known. Germline-derived CDR1 and CDR2 are SGHTA and FQGNSA. The junction had 12 bases not matched to a gene; V was cut back by 2 bases and J by 6 bases. The CDR3 totals 16 residues. V usage is TRBV7-2 and J usage is TRBJ1-2, with 7 bases matching TRBD1. The receptor comes from a female donor with ankylosing spondylitis or in good health (not recorded which). Sequencing input: blood, either unsorted or a sorted T cell fraction (not recorded which). CDR3 DNA: TGTGCCAGCAGCTTATCCGTCGTGACAGGGAAAGATGGCTACACCTTC. Translating gives CASSLSVVTGKDGYTF.